This is a list of T cell receptor beta chains from one sample in a study of T cell changes during pregnancy in multiple sclerosis. Libraries were prepared by immunoSEQ multiplex PCR; TCRdb keeps only in-frame clonotypes and omits some of them. The sample consists of tens of thousands of clones, about 92% of them appearing once. The sequencing here drew on CD4+ T cells from peripheral blood mononuclear cells, taken in the third trimester of pregnancy. The receptor set was obtained from a female donor with multiple sclerosis, enrolled in a pregnancy study. The CDR3 runs from the conserved cysteine through the conserved F or W. A D gene is named only where the DNA matches it firmly. A clone size is listed for some rows: how often the clone was seen (once, few, many), or a class if it is expanded.

>TRBJ1-3|TRBV21-1|.|.
TGTGCCAGTACTTACTCTGGAAACACCATATATTTT
CASTYSGNTIYF
>TRBJ2-7|TRBV19|.|TRBD2
TGTGCCAGTAGCGCAGGGATAGCGGGAGGGCCGAGAGTTTACGAGCAGTACTTC
CASSAGIAGGPRVYEQYF
>TRBJ2-3|TRBV28|.|TRBD2
TGTGCCAGCAGTTTGCGGGAGGGACGGTTGCACACGCAGTATTTT
CASSLREGRLHTQYF
>TRBJ2-7|TRBV19|.|.
TGTGCCAGTAGTATGGGCCGTTCCGCAGAGCAGTACTTC
CASSMGRSAEQYF
>TRBJ2-3|TRBV7-9|.|.
TGTGCCAGCAACGGGTGGGGGCTGGGAGATACGCAGTATTTT
CASNGWGLGDTQYF
>TRBJ2-5|TRBV5-1|.|TRBD1
TGCGCCAGCAGCTTGACAGGGGGCGTAGAGACCCAGTACTTC
CASSLTGGVETQYF
>TRBJ2-3|TRBV10-3|.|.
TGTGCCATTAAGGGGTCGTTTAGCACAGATACGCAGTATTTT
CAIKGSFSTDTQYF
>TRBJ1-3|TRBV15|.|.
TGTGCCACCAGCAGAGGGAGGGCATCCTCTGGAAACACCATATATTTT
CATSRGRASSGNTIYF
>TRBJ1-5|TRBV10-3|once|TRBD1
TGTGCCATCAGGGACAGGGACAATCAGCCCCAGCATTTT
CAIRDRDNQPQHF
>TRBJ2-7|TRBV15|once|TRBD2
TGTGCCACCAGCAGAGGTATCGGGGGGATCTCCTACGAGCAGTACTTC
CATSRGIGGISYEQYF
>TRBJ2-7|TRBV27|.|.
TGTGCCAGCAGTTTATCGCCCCCCTTTGGTGTAGGGACTTACGAGCAGTACTTC
CASSLSPPFGVGTYEQYF